The T cell receptor beta chain under discussion was sequenced for a study of blood T cell repertoires in COVID-19. Study context: COVID-19 samples collected from the United States, Italy and Spain covered acute and convalescent phases.

V was clipped by 5 bases and J by 5 bases; unmatched bases: 8. Germline CDR1 SGHTA, CDR2 FQGTGA. The CDR3 length is 14 residues. Assay used: immunoSEQ multiplex PCR; TCRdb lists only in-frame clones, some missing. This table holds around 270,000 clones, about 85% found once. This clone was counted once. This chain connects TRBV7-3 to TRBJ1-1; 7 nucleotides agree with TRBD1. Sample: peripheral blood. The receptor was isolated from a human donor with COVID-19, enrolled during active disease. The donor label of this sample is uncertain. Written as DNA, the CDR3 is TGTGCCAGCAGCCCATCGACAGGGTATACTGAAGCTTTCTTT. Translation: CASSPSTGYTEAFF. Together with reference TRBV7-3 and TRBJ1-1, the CDR3 gives the full variable domain: GAGVSQTPSNKVTEKGKYVELRCDPISGHTALYWYRQSLGQGPEFLIYFQGTGAADDSGLPNDRFFAVRPEGSVSTLKIQRTERGDSAVYLCASSPSTGYTEAFFGQGTRLTVV.